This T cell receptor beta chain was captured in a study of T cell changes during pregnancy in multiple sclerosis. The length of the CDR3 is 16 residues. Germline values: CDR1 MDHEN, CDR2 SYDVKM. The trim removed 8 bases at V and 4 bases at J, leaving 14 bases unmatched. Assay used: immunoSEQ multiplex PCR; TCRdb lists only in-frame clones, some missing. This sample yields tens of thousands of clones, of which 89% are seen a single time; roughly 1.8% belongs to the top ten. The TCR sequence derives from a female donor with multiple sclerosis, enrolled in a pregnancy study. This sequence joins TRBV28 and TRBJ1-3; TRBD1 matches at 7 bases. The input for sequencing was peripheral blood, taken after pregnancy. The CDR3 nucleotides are TGTGCCAGCGTGACGGCTCCGGGACAGAAGGGAAACACCATATATTTT. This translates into CASVTAPGQKGNTIYF.